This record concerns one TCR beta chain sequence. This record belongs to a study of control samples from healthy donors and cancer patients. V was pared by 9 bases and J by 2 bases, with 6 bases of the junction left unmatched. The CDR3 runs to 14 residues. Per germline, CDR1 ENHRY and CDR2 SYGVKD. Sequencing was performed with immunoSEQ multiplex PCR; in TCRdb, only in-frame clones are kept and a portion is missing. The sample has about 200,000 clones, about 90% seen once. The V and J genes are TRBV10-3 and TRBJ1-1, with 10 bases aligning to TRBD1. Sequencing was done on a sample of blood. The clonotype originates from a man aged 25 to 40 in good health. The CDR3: CAIRTGGINTEAFF. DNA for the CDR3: TGTGCCATACGGACAGGGGGTATTAACACTGAAGCTTTCTTT.